In its sample, the clone carrying this T cell receptor (beta chain) was seen many times. The antigen remains unidentified. The data were taken from a study of response to subunit inactivated influenza vaccine. General study points: T cells newly recruited by each seasonal influenza vaccination are few, the authors suggested.

Germline V lookup: CDR1 MDHEN, CDR2 SYDVKM. There are 17 residues in the CDR3. Germline trimming cut 3 bases from V and 5 bases from J; bases unmatched to any gene: 15. TCRdb redid the calling of the RT-PCR reads with MiXCR, one entry per CDR3 protein. The sample includes roughly 500,000 distinct CDR3 sequences, more than 15% of them seen just once. The TCR was taken from a man between 50 and 69 years old who received an inactivated influenza vaccine. Specimen: CD4+ T cells sorted from PBMCs, collected around 25 months after vaccination. The chain is built from TRBV28 and TRBJ2-5; the match to TRBD1 covers 7 bases. The CDR3 sequence: CASSFGGRRDSMETQYF. CDR3 bases: TGTGCCAGCAGTTTTGGGGGACGACGGGACAGTATGGAGACCCAGTACTTC. The full variable domain, in which reference TRBV28 and TRBJ2-5 provide the parts outside the CDR3, is DVKVTQSSRYLVKRTGEKVFLECVQDMDHENMFWYRQDPGLGLRLIYFSYDVKMKEKGDIPEGYSVSREKKERFSLILESASTNQTSMYLCASSFGGRRDSMETQYFGPGTRLLVL.